The rows below give T cell receptor beta chains drawn from one sample of a study of cytomegalovirus exposure and HLA in healthy donors. Sequenced by immunoSEQ multiplex PCR; TCRdb stores in-frame clones only, minus some. The data contain 150,000 to 200,000 clones, about 82% of them seen just once; the ten biggest clones take up about 1.5%. The sequenced sample was PBMCs. The source is a woman aged 18-29 years in good health and CMV-seronegative. CDR3s include the opening cysteine and the closing phenylalanine or tryptophan. Fields, in order: J gene, V gene, D gene, clone size, CDR3 protein, CDR3 DNA. D genes are given only for firm matches. The size entry is marked missing in some rows and otherwise reads once, few, many or a size class.

TRBJ2-1 TRBV7-2 TRBD1 few CASSLGGSVGTGGFF TGTGCCAGCAGCTTAGGAGGGTCGGTTGGGACAGGGGGGTTCTTC
TRBJ1-1 TRBV11-3 NA NA CASSPDLNTEAFF TGTGCCAGCAGCCCTGACTTGAACACTGAAGCTTTCTTT
TRBJ1-1 TRBV6-5 NA NA CAAAGQGTEAFF TGTGCCGCAGCGGGCCAGGGCACTGAAGCTTTCTTT
TRBJ1-3 TRBV10-3 NA few CAISRIDVGSSGNTIYF TGTGCCATCAGTCGGATAGATGTGGGGAGCTCTGGAAACACCATATATTTT
TRBJ2-7 TRBV28 NA NA CASSPPMFRVKPYEQYF TGTGCCAGCAGTCCGCCTATGTTCCGGGTTAAGCCCTACGAGCAGTACTTC
TRBJ1-2 TRBV6-5 NA NA CASSYGENYGYTF TGTGCCAGCAGTTACGGGGAGAACTATGGCTACACCTTC
TRBJ1-1 TRBV4-1 NA once CASSLDPQGVVTEAFF TGCGCCAGCAGCCTTGACCCCCAAGGGGTTGTCACTGAAGCTTTCTTT
TRBJ1-1 TRBV5-1 NA NA CASRSAQDSFGRTNTEAFF TGCGCCAGCAGAAGCGCCCAGGACAGCTTCGGACGAACGAACACTGAAGCTTTCTTT
TRBJ1-1 TRBV18 TRBD1 NA CASSPPQGTGPTEAFF TGTGCCAGCTCACCCCCCCAAGGGACAGGGCCCACTGAAGCTTTCTTT
TRBJ1-5 TRBV19 TRBD1 NA CASTKGQGPNQPQHF TGTGCCAGTACCAAGGGACAGGGCCCAAATCAGCCCCAGCATTTT
TRBJ2-1 TRBV7-9 NA NA CASSPPGVYNEQFF TGTGCCAGCAGCCCCCCCGGGGTTTACAATGAGCAGTTCTTC
TRBJ2-1 TRBV4-2 TRBD2 NA CASSHPSGVGNEQFF TGTGCCAGCAGCCACCCTAGCGGGGTGGGTAATGAGCAGTTCTTC
TRBJ2-5 TRBV9 TRBD1 NA CASSVAQGAGETQYF TGTGCCAGCAGCGTAGCTCAGGGGGCGGGAGAGACCCAGTACTTC
TRBJ2-7 TRBV19 NA NA CASSIRRRSSYEQYF TGTGCCAGTAGTATACGACGTCGGAGCTCCTACGAGCAGTACTTC
TRBJ1-2 TRBV25-1 NA NA CASSEYLTVRNYGYTF TGTGCCAGCAGTGAATATTTAACAGTCAGGAACTATGGCTACACCTTC
TRBJ2-7 TRBV11-2 TRBD2 NA CASSSRLAEYYEQYF TGTGCCAGCAGCTCCCGACTAGCGGAGTACTACGAGCAGTACTTC
TRBJ2-7 TRBV11-2 TRBD2 many CASSLRRESYEQYF TGTGCCAGCAGCTTGCGGCGGGAGAGTTACGAGCAGTACTTC
TRBJ1-2 TRBV10-1 NA NA CASSETRAYGYTF TGCGCCAGCAGTGAGACCAGGGCCTATGGCTACACCTTC
TRBJ2-5 TRBV5-5 TRBD1 NA CASSLGGQAYQETQYF TGTGCCAGCAGCTTGGGAGGACAGGCCTACCAAGAGACCCAGTACTTC
TRBJ1-6 TRBV5-1 TRBD1 NA CASSPRTQGARNSPLHF TGCGCCAGCAGTCCACGGACCCAGGGGGCGCGGAATTCACCCCTCCACTTT
TRBJ1-5 TRBV6-6 NA NA CASRGEHSNQPQHF TGTGCCAGCAGGGGAGAACATAGCAATCAGCCCCAGCATTTT
TRBJ2-7 TRBV5-1 TRBD2 NA CASSSGGRRSYEQYF TGCGCCAGCAGCTCGGGCGGGAGGAGATCCTACGAGCAGTACTTC
TRBJ2-2 TRBV13 TRBD1 NA CASSLQGMGTGELFF TGTGCCAGCAGCCTACAGGGGATGGGCACCGGGGAGCTGTTTTTT
TRBJ2-7 TRBV5-6 TRBD2 NA CASSHPRTSGTYEQYF TGTGCCAGCAGCCACCCCCGGACTAGCGGTACCTACGAGCAGTACTTC
TRBJ2-1 TRBV9 NA NA CASSVGGNNEQFF TGTGCCAGCAGCGTTGGCGGGAACAATGAGCAGTTCTTC
TRBJ2-3 TRBV29-1 TRBD2 NA CSVEDPWTSGGSTDTQYF TGCAGCGTTGAAGACCCCTGGACTAGCGGAGGGAGCACAGATACGCAGTATTTT
TRBJ2-3 TRBV4-1 TRBD2 NA CASSQISGTTDTQYF TGCGCCAGCAGCCAAATTAGCGGGACGACAGATACGCAGTATTTT
TRBJ2-1 TRBV19 NA NA CASSLTGIGPDNEQFF TGTGCCAGTAGTCTTACAGGGATAGGACCCGACAATGAGCAGTTCTTC
TRBJ1-1 TRBV7-8 TRBD1 NA CASSPRTGNLNTEAFF TGTGCCAGCAGCCCCAGGACAGGGAACTTAAACACTGAAGCTTTCTTT
TRBJ1-2 TRBV7-2 NA NA CASSSGGGPSEGYTF TGTGCCAGCAGCTCCGGGGGGGGGCCATCGGAAGGCTACACCTTC
TRBJ2-4 TRBV10-1 NA NA CASSQDSYKNIQYF TGCGCCAGCAGCCAGGACAGTTACAAAAACATTCAGTACTTC
TRBJ1-3 TRBV2 TRBD1 NA CASSIGQAPGNTIYF TGTGCCAGCAGTATAGGACAGGCTCCTGGAAACACCATATATTTT
TRBJ1-3 TRBV7-9 NA NA CASSPKLRLGNTIYF TGTGCCAGCAGCCCGAAGCTCAGGTTAGGAAACACCATATATTTT
TRBJ1-4 TRBV7-7 TRBD1 NA CASSLALQGETNEKLFF TGTGCCAGCAGCTTAGCCCTTCAGGGGGAAACTAATGAAAAACTGTTTTTT
TRBJ2-7 TRBV30 TRBD2 NA CAWSVFGGASVYEQYF TGTGCCTGGAGTGTATTCGGGGGGGCTTCAGTCTACGAGCAGTACTTC
TRBJ1-3 TRBV6-6 NA NA CASNLGVGNTIYF TGTGCCAGCAACCTAGGGGTTGGAAACACCATATATTTT
TRBJ1-1 TRBV5-4 NA NA CASSLARAGRGRNTEAFF TGTGCCAGCAGCTTGGCCAGAGCGGGGAGGGGGAGAAACACTGAAGCTTTCTTT
TRBJ1-5 TRBV30 NA NA CAWITRGAGSNQPQHF TGTGCCTGGATTACGCGGGGGGCCGGGAGCAATCAGCCCCAGCATTTT
TRBJ2-1 TRBV7-9 TRBD2 NA CASSSAWASGKNEQFF TGTGCCAGCAGCTCGGCGTGGGCTAGCGGGAAAAATGAGCAGTTCTTC
TRBJ2-2 TRBV7-8 NA NA CASRLGGNTGELFF TGTGCCAGTAGACTCGGGGGGAACACCGGGGAGCTGTTTTTT
TRBJ2-3 TRBV27 NA NA CASSLWGESDTQYF TGTGCCAGCAGTTTATGGGGCGAGTCGGATACGCAGTATTTT
TRBJ1-3 TRBV7-9 NA NA CASTTTLYLAGLGNTIYF TGTGCCAGCACGACTACCCTTTATTTGGCAGGCTTGGGCAACACCATATATTTT
TRBJ1-2 TRBV28 NA NA CASSLEGFNYGYTF TGTGCCAGCAGTTTGGAGGGGTTTAACTATGGCTACACCTTC
TRBJ2-7 TRBV10-3 TRBD2 NA CAISGAGVGEQYF TGTGCCATCAGTGGAGCGGGGGTGGGCGAGCAGTACTTC
TRBJ2-1 TRBV6-5 NA NA CASTNLGPYNEQFF TGTGCCAGCACGAACCTTGGGCCCTACAATGAGCAGTTCTTC
TRBJ2-6 TRBV4-1 TRBD1 NA CASSQERGQVTGANVLTF TGCGCCAGCAGCCAAGAGAGGGGACAGGTAACTGGGGCCAACGTCCTGACTTTC
TRBJ1-5 TRBV30 NA few CAWSVDYQPQHF TGTGCCTGGAGTGTAGACTATCAGCCCCAGCATTTT
TRBJ2-7 TRBV5-6 NA NA CASSATDNRTYEQYF TGTGCCAGCAGCGCGACCGACAACCGAACCTACGAGCAGTACTTC
TRBJ2-4 TRBV7-8 NA NA CASSTLQGKNIQYF TGTGCCAGCAGTACCCTCCAGGGTAAAAACATTCAGTACTTC
TRBJ2-7 TRBV11-1 TRBD2 NA CASSSGTREYEQYF TGTGCCAGCAGCTCCGGGACTAGGGAGTACGAGCAGTACTTC
TRBJ1-3 TRBV7-9 NA NA CASSLIVGAGGNTIYF TGTGCCAGCAGCTTAATCGTTGGGGCCGGAGGAAACACCATATATTTT
TRBJ2-7 TRBV9 NA NA CASSVGPKLASEQYF TGTGCCAGCAGCGTAGGACCGAAGCTAGCTTCCGAGCAGTACTTC
TRBJ2-2 TRBV7-9 NA NA CASTLVFSGELFF TGTGCCAGCACCTTAGTCTTTTCCGGGGAGCTGTTTTTT
TRBJ2-6 TRBV6-1 TRBD1 NA CASRLTGAGANVLTF TGTGCCAGCAGACTAACAGGGGCTGGGGCCAACGTCCTGACTTTC
TRBJ1-3 TRBV9 TRBD1 NA CASGRDSSGNTIYF TGTGCCAGCGGACGGGACAGCTCTGGAAACACCATATATTTT